This TCR beta chain was sequenced in a study of blood T cells in healthy people across ages. V shed 1 base and J 0 bases; nucleotides not matched to a gene: 10. CDR3 length: 19 amino acids. Germline V gene data show CDR1 as LGHDT and CDR2 as YNNKEL (reference sequence). A second PCR, run for about 6 to 11 cycles, used a sample-barcoded 5' primer plus a J-beta primer mix. MiXCR, applied by TCRdb to the 5' RACE reads, yields one record per CDR3 protein. Among 950,000 to 1,200,000 distinct CDR3 sequences listed, roughly two fifths were seen once. This clonotype has only a few counts. Extraction of total RNA produced a minimum of 6 micrograms from each sample.

The clonotype comes from a man between 18 and 35 years old in good health. This sequence joins TRBV3-1 and TRBJ2-5; 11 bases agree with TRBD2. Sequences were obtained from blood. CDR3 residues: CASSQVTSGGRINQETQYF. CDR3 nucleotides: TGTGCCAGCAGCCAAGTAACTAGCGGGGGCCGTATTAACCAAGAGACCCAGTACTTC.